This TCR beta chain was retrieved from a study of T cell responses to AZD1222 COVID-19 vaccine. The CDR3 length is 15 residues. Germline values: CDR1 LGHDT, CDR2 YNNKEL (reference sequence). V gave up 7 bases and J gave up 6 bases; unmatched junction bases: 7. Comments on this clone: Its antigen remains unknown.

Using immunoSEQ multiplex PCR, the repertoire was profiled, and TCRdb retains in-frame clones only, with some absent. The sample consists of about 120,000 clones, 88% of them appearing once. Findings of the study overall: Unmutated variant regions are reportedly the target of nearly half of TCRs that are spike-specific.

This chain connects TRBV3-1 (or the pseudogene TRBV3-2) to TRBJ2-1, with 12 bases lining up with TRBD1. The clonotype originates from an adult in good health. The material was peripheral blood, obtained on day 0 of AZD1222 vaccination. CDR3 sequence (DNA): TGTGCCAGCACCCCGGGACAGGGGGCTCTCAATGAGCAGTTCTTC. Protein sequence: CASTPGQGALNEQFF.